The source of this T cell receptor (beta chain) is a study of OX40 agonist ivuxolimab in advanced cancers. Regarding the study in general: The costimulatory receptor OX40 (CD134) was targeted by ivuxolimab, a fully human IgG2 agonistic monoclonal antibody. In the dose-escalation cohort, approximately 82% of patients were male, and the mean age was approximately 60 years, with a range of about 23 to 80. The point of sequencing TCRbeta in the periphery was to test whether ivuxolimab changed TCR sequence diversity and drove clonal T-cell expansion. The paper covers the monotherapy dose-escalation part of the phase I ivuxolimab trial, which included N ≈ 50 patients. Intravenous ivuxolimab was administered to patients every 2 weeks at six dose levels: 0.01, 0.1, 0.3, 1.5, 3 and 10 mg/kg. Three dose-escalation patients achieved partial responses, one with hepatocellular carcinoma and two with cutaneous melanoma. Of the approximately 50 dose-escalation patients, hepatocellular carcinoma was present in around 20, melanoma in roughly 15, renal cell carcinoma in 9 and head and neck cancer in 9. Patients were allowed to have had prior anti-PD-1, anti-PD-L1 or anti-CTLA-4 therapy, and around 37% of the dose-escalation patients had previously received checkpoint inhibitors. What the authors observed across the whole study: In the 0.1-3.0 mg/kg groups, partial responders had among the lowest normalized peripheral clonal expansion, particularly in CD8+ T cells. After ivuxolimab, more expanded clones were found on average in CD8+ T cells than in CD4+ T cells. Low levels of normalized T-cell clonal expansion were also seen in some patients who did not respond. At doses of 0.1 to 3.0 mg/kg, clonal expansion of both CD4+ and CD8+ T cells in blood was seen between baseline and week 6. The antigen specificity of the clonally expanded peripheral T cells was not determined.

The V and J ends are trimmed by 1 base and 8 bases, leaving 18 bases between them. Inclusive of the bounding cysteine and phenylalanine, the CDR3 is 15 residues long. The read is trimmed to its CDR3 DNA, 45 bases read in frame from base 1. From a lookup of the germline V gene (reference sequence), CDR1 and CDR2 are SGHKS and YYEKEE. About this clone: Its target antigen remains unknown. No much larger clonotype is one base removed from it; base qualities were not supplied.

Patients with autoimmune disease history or receiving systemic immunosuppression were excluded from the trial. Peripheral blood for TCR sequencing was drawn from every dose cohort at baseline, at cycle 4 day 1 and at cycle 7 day 1. Samples came from an open-label, multicenter, first-in-human phase I dose-escalation trial of ivuxolimab. Adults with locally advanced or metastatic melanoma, renal cell, hepatocellular, or head and neck squamous cell carcinoma were enrolled in the trial. CD4+ and CD8+ T cells were sorted separately from peripheral blood before TCR sequencing. To sequence the TCRbeta CDR3 region, genomic DNA was isolated from the sorted cells. TCRbeta CDR3 regions were sequenced using the immunoSEQ Assay. What TCRdb holds here is the immuneACCESS table cut down to in-frame rearrangements. Part of the clones is not present; checked against another copy, under half of the missing clones reflect an unresolved V gene, and the others are unexplained. This sample gives some 40,000 clones in total; roughly 90% of them show up just once. The ten largest clones take up about 17% of the sample.

The specimen comprised CD4+ or CD8+ T cells sorted from blood, sampled in a trial of the OX40 agonist ivuxolimab. The chain couples TRBV5-5 to TRBJ1-2, with the D gene not clear enough to name. This receptor was obtained from an adult with an advanced solid tumor such as melanoma, head and neck, liver or kidney cancer. This receptor has the CDR3 CASSLRLGVLRGYTF. The nucleotides read TGTGCCAGCAGCTTGAGATTGGGTGTCCTGCGGGGCTACACCTTC. Joined to the reference TRBV5-5 and TRBJ1-2 proteins, this CDR3 gives the full variable domain: DAGVTQSPTHLIKTRGQQVTLRCSPISGHKSVSWYQQVLGQGPQFIFQYYEKEERGRGNFPDRFSARQFPNYSSELNVNALLLGDSALYLCASSLRLGVLRGYTFGSGTRLTVV.